The 22 T cell receptor beta chains presented below share a single source sample, sequenced in a study of shared clonotypes between healthy human individuals (TCRdb year 2020). The library was obtained by the immunoSEQ multiplex PCR assay. The source is immuneACCESS, and TCRdb retained only in-frame sequences with V and J called. Part of the clones is not carried over; for the studies checked, unresolved V genes explain less than half of this, and the remainder is unexplained. The sample table contains about 2.3 million clones; only one count was recorded for about 90% of them. The ten most abundant clones make up approximately 0.41% of the sample. Input material: naive CD4+ T cells from PBMCs. The cell subset or site label, read with the paper, signifies: CD45RA+ positively selected. The receptors were sampled from a man aged 18 to 30 in good health. Some clones in this sample may be carry-over from other donors' samples.

The rearrangement uses TRBV9 and TRBJ2-6; 7 nucleotides match TRBD1. V was pared by 4 bases and J by 2 bases, with 12 bases of the junction left unmatched. This CDR3 is 18 amino acids long. The germline V gene encodes CDR1 SGDLS and CDR2 YYNGEE. The CDR3 DNA follows: TGTGCCAGCAGCACCCGACAGGGAACGTTTGCTGGGGCCAACGTCCTGACTTTC. The encoded protein is CASSTRQGTFAGANVLTF.

This chain connects TRBV10-2 to TRBJ2-1, with 10 bases matching TRBD2. V shed 4 bases and J 6 bases; nucleotides not matched to a gene: 3. Germline-derived CDR1 and CDR2 are WSHSY and SAAADI. This CDR3 comprises 14 residues. The CDR3 DNA follows: TGCGCCAGCAGTGCGAGCGGGAGGGTCAATGAGCAGTTCTTC. Its protein product is CASSASGRVNEQFF.

This sequence joins TRBV30 and TRBJ2-7; D unclear. Germline values: CDR1 GTSNPN, CDR2 SVGIG (reference sequence). V dropped 4 bases and J dropped 7 bases, with 23 bases sitting between them. The CDR3 spans 15 residues. CDR3 bases: TGTGCCTGGAAACCCAGCGCCCGTCCCCGGCGGGAGCAGTACTTC. Its protein product is CAWKPSARPRREQYF.

The chain uses TRBV18 and TRBJ1-4; D gene ambiguous. The CDR3 has 13 residues. Trimming took 3 bases from V and 5 from J, leaving 7 bases between them. Per germline, CDR1 KGHSH and CDR2 LQKENI. CDR3 sequence (DNA): TGTGCCAGCTCACCTACAGAGAATGAAAAACTGTTTTTT. This codes for CASSPTENEKLFF. Full variable domain (missing parts from reference TRBV18 and TRBJ1-4): NAGVMQNPRHLVRRRGQEARLRCSPMKGHSHVYWYRQLPEEGLKFMVYLQKENIIDESGMPKERFSAEFPKEGPSILRIQQVVRGDSAAYFCASSPTENEKLFFGSGTQLSVL.

Note on this clone: This specimen includes other DNA sequences encoding the same CDR3. The chain recombines TRBV5-1 with TRBJ2-5; TRBD1 or TRBD2 may be the D gene (5 bases each). CDR3 length: 15 amino acids. Trimming left V 4 bases short and J 2 bases short, with 15 bases between. Germline CDR1 SGHRS, CDR2 YFSETQ. The CDR3 is CASSLRQGRQETQYF. Here the CDR3 DNA reads TGCGCCAGCAGCCTCCGGCAGGGACGGCAAGAGACCCAGTACTTC.

The gene calls are TRBV6-6 and TRBJ2-4; perhaps TRBD1 as D (5 bases). The V gene's germline CDR1 is MNHNY and CDR2 SVGAGI (reference sequence). CDR3 length: 12 residues. The V end lost 7 bases, the J end lost 1 base, and 5 bases lay between the germline ends. CDR3 protein: CASTGAKNIQYF. In DNA form, the CDR3 reads TGTGCCAGCACAGGGGCCAAAAACATTCAGTACTTC.

This clone was seen once. This rearrangement joins TRBV9 to TRBJ2-7; TRBD1 matches 10 bases. The junction had 8 bases not matched to a gene; V was cut back by 5 bases and J by 6 bases. This CDR3 contains 14 residues. CDR1 is SGDLS, CDR2 YYNGEE, per germline. Here the CDR3 reads CASSKTGGNFEQYF. The CDR3 DNA sequence: TGTGCCAGCAGTAAGACAGGGGGCAACTTCGAGCAGTACTTC.

The CDR3 DNA reads as TGTGCCAGCAGTGTAAGGGACAGCCACGAGCAGTACTTC. Its protein product is CASSVRDSHEQYF. The V gene is TRBV28, the J gene TRBJ2-7; the match to TRBD1 covers 7 bases. CDR1 is MDHEN and CDR2 is SYDVKM in the germline V gene. The CDR3 has 13 residues. Unmatched junction bases numbered 6, after V lost 5 bases and J lost 5 bases. The full variable domain, its missing parts supplied by reference TRBV28 and TRBJ2-7, is DVKVTQSSRYLVKRTGEKVFLECVQDMDHENMFWYRQDPGLGLRLIYFSYDVKMKEKGDIPEGYSVSREKKERFSLILESASTNQTSMYLCASSVRDSHEQYFGPGTRLTVT.

This chain links TRBV6-6 with TRBJ1-5; no clear D gene. The CDR3 extends over 15 amino acids. Per the germline V gene, CDR1 is MNHNY and CDR2 is SVGAGI (reference sequence). V was trimmed by 0 bases and J by 3 bases, leaving 9 bases between them. CDR3 bases: TGTGCCAGCAGTTACTCTCAGGCTATCAATCAGCCCCAGCATTTT. Its protein is CASSYSQAINQPQHF.

J is TRBJ2-3 and V is TRBV5-1, with TRBD1 matching over 9 bases. CDR1 is SGHRS, CDR2 YFSETQ, per germline. The CDR3 extends over 15 amino acids. V shed 3 bases, J shed 3 bases, and the junction held 5 bases outside the gene matches. CDR3 sequence: CASSSRTGDTDTQYF. The CDR3 DNA follows: TGCGCCAGCAGCTCCCGGACAGGGGATACAGATACGCAGTATTTT.

As for this clone: Additional DNA sequences in this sample encode the identical CDR3. This chain connects TRBV7-3 to TRBJ1-1; unclear D gene. The length of the CDR3 is 13 residues. Germline V gene data show CDR1 as SGHTA and CDR2 as FQGTGA. Trimming shortened V by 2 bases and J by 0 bases, and 4 bases separated the two germline ends. Here the CDR3 reads CASSLSVNTEAFF. The CDR3 DNA follows: TGTGCCAGCAGCTTATCGGTGAACACTGAAGCTTTCTTT.

The chain joins TRBV2 to TRBJ1-1; 8 positions match TRBD1. Losses at the gene ends were 3 bases for V and 6 bases for J; bases not matched to a gene: 9. The CDR3 extends over 15 amino acids. From germline, CDR1 is SNHLY and CDR2 FYNNEI. The CDR3 nucleotides are TGTGCCAGCAGTGAGAACGGACAGGGAAGGGCTGAAGCTTTCTTT. Amino acid sequence: CASSENGQGRAEAFF.

Regarding this clone: The sample carries other DNA sequences with the same CDR3. The V and J genes are TRBV18 and TRBJ2-2; D is uncertain. V lost 4 bases to trimming and J lost 0 bases, with 6 bases between them. This CDR3 is 14 amino acids long. Germline V CDR1 and CDR2: KGHSH, LQKENI. In DNA, the CDR3 is TGTGCCAGCTCACGGGTGGCGAACACCGGGGAGCTGTTTTTT. It translates to CASSRVANTGELFF.

This clone has a single count. This sample includes further DNA sequences coding for the same CDR3. The chain links TRBV7-2 to TRBJ1-1; D uncertain. This CDR3 is built from 12 residues. Germline values: CDR1 SGHTA, CDR2 FQGNSA. Trimming removed 1 base at V and 6 bases at J, with 6 bases between. The CDR3 sequence is CASSLGGPEAFF. The CDR3 DNA follows: TGTGCCAGCAGCTTAGGTGGACCTGAAGCTTTCTTT.

The chain combines TRBV9 with TRBJ2-5; tentatively, D is TRBD2 (6 bases). Germline loops: CDR1 SGDLS, CDR2 YYNGEE. There are 16 residues in the CDR3. Trimming took 4 bases from V and 4 from J, leaving 20 bases between them. The CDR3 loop reads CASSPPGAGSGETQYF. The CDR3 DNA is TGTGCCAGCAGCCCCCCAGGTGCGGGGAGTGGAGAGACCCAGTACTTC.

The gene calls are TRBV11-2 and TRBJ2-2, with TRBD2 matching 8 bases. The CDR3 is made up of 15 amino acids. CDR1 and CDR2 (germline): SGHAT, FQNNGV. Germline trimming cut 5 bases from V and 6 bases from J; bases unmatched to any gene: 8. CDR3 DNA: TGTGCCAGCAGCACCCCCCGGACTAGCCCCGGGGAGCTGTTTTTT. Translating gives CASSTPRTSPGELFF.

The rearrangement links TRBV6-5 to TRBJ2-3; D possibly corresponds to TRBD2 (6 bases). Between the trimmed V and J ends, which lost 5 bases and 2 bases, there was a span of 14 bases. This CDR3 is built from 15 residues. Germline V CDR1 and CDR2: MNHEY, SVGAGI. Here the CDR3 DNA reads TGTGCCAGCAGTGCCCCGGGGAGGATCACAGATACGCAGTATTTT. It yields the protein CASSAPGRITDTQYF.

The chain carries TRBV15 and TRBJ1-2, with D hard to call. CDR3 size: 13 residues. The germline gives CDR1 LNHNV, CDR2 YYDKDF (reference sequence). V was pared by 3 bases and J by 4 bases, with 9 bases between. The CDR3 nucleotides are TGTGCCACCAGCAGCAGGTTTGGCTATGGCTACACCTTC. Amino acids: CATSSRFGYGYTF.

The chain carries TRBV28 and TRBJ2-7; 13 positions agree with TRBD2. This CDR3 contains 17 residues. From germline, CDR1 is MDHEN and CDR2 SYDVKM. V trimming: 5 bases; J trimming: 1 base; junction bases outside the gene matches: 8. The CDR3 DNA reads TGTGCCAGCAGTCTCGGACTAGCGGGAGTTTGGTCCTACGAGCAGTACTTC. Translating it yields CASSLGLAGVWSYEQYF.

The gene calls are TRBV4-1 and TRBJ2-5, with D hard to call. Deletions cut 3 bases from V and 3 bases from J, with 8 bases between. Germline assignment: CDR1 MGHRA and CDR2 YSYEKL. The CDR3 is made up of 13 amino acids. The CDR3 nucleotides are TGCGCCAGCAGCCACGCGCACAAAGAGACCCAGTACTTC. This gives the protein CASSHAHKETQYF.

The chain employs TRBV5-1 and TRBJ2-1; 10 nucleotides agree with TRBD2. This CDR3 region has 16 residues. Losses at the gene ends were 2 bases for V and 5 bases for J; bases not matched to a gene: 7. Germline CDR1 and CDR2: SGHRS and YFSETQ. Here the CDR3 reads CASSFYGLAVHNEQFF. The CDR3 nucleotides read TGCGCCAGCAGCTTTTACGGACTAGCGGTTCACAATGAGCAGTTCTTC.

The chain joins TRBV7-9 to TRBJ2-7, with TRBD1 matching over 10 bases. Germline CDR1 is SEHNR and CDR2 is FQNEAQ (reference sequence). This CDR3 is 14 amino acids long. V shed 6 bases, J shed 4 bases, and the junction held 6 bases outside the gene matches. The CDR3 bases are TGTGCCAGCAGATCCGGGACAGGGGATTACGAGCAGTACTTC. Its protein product is CASRSGTGDYEQYF.